This paragraph covers one T cell receptor beta chain sequence. 13 Jbeta primers and 60 Vbeta primers were used for the PCR. Sequencing used immunoSEQ multiplex PCR; TCRdb keeps in-frame clones, though not all of them. Of about 160,000 clones in the sample, about 80% were seen once. The sample comes from a study of cytomegalovirus exposure and HLA in healthy donors. Germline values: CDR1 SGHAT, CDR2 FQNNGV. Germline trimming cut 8 bases from V and 4 bases from J; bases unmatched to any gene: 13. The length of the CDR3 is 15 residues. The material sequenced was PBMCs. This rearrangement joins TRBV11-2 to TRBJ2-5; TRBD2 matches 7 bases. The sequence was collected from a man in his fifties in good health and CMV-seropositive. The CDR3 nucleotides are TGTGCCAGCCGACACTGGGGCGGGGGTGGAGAGACCCAGTACTTC. This translates into CASRHWGGGGETQYF.